This T cell receptor (beta chain) is drawn from a study of blood T cell repertoires in COVID-19. Study-level information: The cDNA or gDNA used as material had been derived from T cells, B-cell-depleted T cells, or PBMCs.

Participant reports of clinical history set cohort assignment. In germline, CDR1 is SGHKS, CDR2 YYEKEE (reference sequence). CDR3 size: 15 residues. The V end lost 4 bases, the J end lost 2 bases, and 10 bases lay between the germline ends. Clones were read by immunoSEQ multiplex PCR, and TCRdb kept only the in-frame ones, dropping some. The sample lists about 250,000 clones, 65% to 90% occurring once. Specimen: PBMCs or T cells enriched from blood (not recorded which). J is TRBJ2-6 and V is TRBV5-5; D is unresolved. This TCR was sampled from a man aged 35 to 55 who had recovered from COVID-19. The CDR3 protein is CASSPERTGANVLTF. CDR3 nucleotides: TGTGCCAGCAGCCCGGAGAGGACTGGGGCCAACGTCCTGACTTTC. Filled out from reference TRBV5-5 and TRBJ2-6, the complete variable domain reads DAGVTQSPTHLIKTRGQQVTLRCSPISGHKSVSWYQQVLGQGPQFIFQYYEKEERGRGNFPDRFSARQFPNYSSELNVNALLLGDSALYLCASSPERTGANVLTFGAGSRLTVL.